The 9 T cell receptor beta chains presented below share a single source sample, sequenced in a study of shared clonotypes between healthy human individuals (dated by TCRdb to the early 2020s). Library preparation used the immunoSEQ multiplex PCR assay. The clones in this table, taken by TCRdb from immuneACCESS, are in-frame only. Not every clone is retained; where verified, under half of the shortfall comes from an unresolved V gene, and the cause of the rest is unknown. The sample table lists millions of clones, 90% to 95% of them with a count of one. The ten largest make up 0.13% of the sample. The material sequenced was naive CD4+ T cells sorted from blood. The sample's cell subset or site label, in plain terms: CD45RA+ positively selected. The receptors stem from a man in his late teens or twenties in good health.

This sequence joins TRBV5-4 and TRBJ2-4, with TRBD1 identical over 9 bases. V gave up 4 bases and J gave up 4 bases; unmatched junction bases: 3. The CDR3 runs to 14 residues. Germline CDR1 is SGHNT and CDR2 is YYREEE (reference sequence). The CDR3 coding sequence is TGTGCCAGCAGCGCTGGGACAGGGAAAAACATTCAGTACTTC. Residues: CASSAGTGKNIQYF.

The chain has TRBV10-3 and TRBJ1-5; the D gene is possibly TRBD1 (5 bases). The CDR3 length is 16 residues. Trimming stripped 10 bases from V and 0 bases from J, with 19 bases between. Germline-derived CDR1 and CDR2 are ENHRY and SYGVKD. This CDR3 reads CATGRDGRNSNQPQHF. The CDR3 DNA reads TGTGCCACGGGAAGGGACGGACGGAATAGCAATCAGCCCCAGCATTTT.

The chain links TRBV25-1 to TRBJ2-1; D call uncertain. The CDR3 totals 12 residues. The ends were cut back, 0 bases at V and 12 bases at J, with 9 bases in the middle. CDR1 MGHDK and CDR2 SYGVNS come from the germline V gene. The CDR3 coding sequence is TGTGCCAGCAGTGAATATTGGGAAGGGCAGTTCTTC. Amino acids: CASSEYWEGQFF.

The CDR3 sequence is CASSLRTGQEQYF. The CDR3 nucleotides read TGTGCCAGCAGCCTCCGGACAGGGCAAGAGCAGTACTTC. This chain uses TRBV7-8 with TRBJ2-7; 8 nucleotides align to TRBD1. V gave up 5 bases and J gave up 7 bases; unmatched junction bases: 7. The CDR3 runs to 13 residues. Germline-derived CDR1 and CDR2 are SGHVS and FQNEAQ.

V usage is TRBV7-9 and J usage is TRBJ2-1; TRBD1 or TRBD2 may be the D gene (5 bases each). This CDR3 spans 15 amino acids. V was shortened by 3 bases and J by 3 bases, with 12 bases between the two germline ends. Germline V gives CDR1 SEHNR, CDR2 FQNEAQ (reference sequence). CDR3 DNA: TGTGCCAGCAGCTTGGGTCGGGGACGCTACAATGAGCAGTTCTTC. Its translation: CASSLGRGRYNEQFF.

As for this clone: In the same sample, other DNA sequences code for this CDR3. The V and J genes are TRBV7-2 and TRBJ1-1; unclear D gene. V dropped 0 bases and J dropped 2 bases, with 7 bases sitting between them. Germline loops: CDR1 SGHTA, CDR2 FQGNSA. This CDR3 has 14 amino acids. CDR3 protein: CASSLAQVNTEAFF. The CDR3 coding sequence is TGTGCCAGCAGCTTAGCCCAGGTCAACACTGAAGCTTTCTTT.

On this clone: Other nucleotide sequences in the sample specify the same CDR3. The chain carries TRBV18 and TRBJ2-1; TRBD1 aligns across 7 bases. Looked up from germline, CDR1 is KGHSH and CDR2 is LQKENI. This CDR3 comprises 14 residues. Trimming removed 2 bases from V and 6 bases from J; junction bases left unmatched: 4. CDR3 DNA sequence: TGTGCCAGCTCACCAGCGACAGGGCCCAATGAGCAGTTCTTC. Translating it yields CASSPATGPNEQFF.

A word on this clone: Different DNA sequences within this sample yield the same CDR3. CDR3 sequence reads: CASSLSSTNEKLFF. As DNA, the CDR3 is TGCGCCAGCAGCTTGAGCTCAACTAATGAAAAACTGTTTTTT. This chain joins TRBV5-1 and TRBJ1-4; no definite D call. V was pared by 1 base and J by 0 bases, with 4 bases between. The germline CDR1 and CDR2 sequences are SGHRS and YFSETQ. The CDR3 sequence is 14 residues long.

The V call is TRBV10-1, the J call TRBJ2-7; the D gene is possibly TRBD1 (7 bases). CDR3 length: 16 amino acids. The germline V gene encodes CDR1 WNHNN and CDR2 SYGVQD (reference sequence). V was clipped by 0 bases and J by 3 bases, with 15 bases between them. The CDR3 spells CASSESGGAGGYEQYF. The DNA of the CDR3 is TGCGCCAGCAGTGAGTCCGGAGGGGCAGGGGGCTACGAGCAGTACTTC.